The rows below give T cell receptor beta chains drawn from one sample of a study of identical twins. MiXCR was run by TCRdb on the 5' RACE reads, yielding one entry per CDR3 protein. The sample comprises under 350,000 distinct CDR3 sequences, 9.5% of which are singletons, and roughly 6.8% rests with the top ten. These data were likewise used in another study, on yellow fever vaccine responses in identical twins.

The sequenced material came from CD8+ T cells sorted from blood. These receptors came from a woman under 30 in good health. The CDR3 runs from the conserved cysteine through the conserved F or W. D genes are given only for firm matches. Size values are once, few and many counts, or a class for expanded clones, and some rows have none.

clone size: many
J gene: TRBJ1-2
D gene: .
V gene: TRBV12-3/TRBV12-4
CDR3 DNA: TGTGCCAGCAGGACCGGGGGGCTCGGCGGCTACACCTTC
CDR3 protein: CASRTGGLGGYTF

clone size: .
J gene: TRBJ2-7
D gene: .
V gene: TRBV6-6
CDR3 DNA: TGTGCCACTAGGGGTTACGAGCAGTACTTC
CDR3 protein: CATRGYEQYF

clone size: many
J gene: TRBJ1-5
D gene: .
V gene: TRBV27
CDR3 DNA: TGTGCCAGCAGTTTATCGGGCAGGGATCAGCCCCAGCATTTT
CDR3 protein: CASSLSGRDQPQHF

clone size: many
J gene: TRBJ2-5
D gene: .
V gene: TRBV18
CDR3 DNA: TGTGCCAGCTCACCTAACTCGGGCGGGGTCCAAGAGACCCAGTACTTC
CDR3 protein: CASSPNSGGVQETQYF

clone size: .
J gene: TRBJ2-3
D gene: TRBD1
V gene: TRBV28
CDR3 DNA: TGTGCCAGCAGCACTGGACAGGGGACAGAGACAGATACGCAGTATTTT
CDR3 protein: CASSTGQGTETDTQYF

clone size: .
J gene: TRBJ2-3
D gene: TRBD2
V gene: TRBV29-1
CDR3 DNA: TGCAGCGGTAGCGGGAGTGGCACAGATACGCAGTATTTT
CDR3 protein: CSGSGSGTDTQYF

clone size: .
J gene: TRBJ2-3
D gene: .
V gene: TRBV6-2/TRBV6-3
CDR3 DNA: TGTGCCAGCAGTTACGGCGAGTCTGACGAACCAGATACGCAGTATTTT
CDR3 protein: CASSYGESDEPDTQYF

clone size: many
J gene: TRBJ1-1
D gene: .
V gene: TRBV4-1
CDR3 DNA: TGCGCCAGCAGCCAGGGCCGGGGTGTGGAGGGTGAAGCTTTCTTT
CDR3 protein: CASSQGRGVEGEAFF

clone size: many
J gene: TRBJ2-7
D gene: .
V gene: TRBV7-9
CDR3 DNA: TGTGCCAGCAGCCCACCGGACACGGCGGAGCAGTACTTC
CDR3 protein: CASSPPDTAEQYF

clone size: .
J gene: TRBJ2-3
D gene: .
V gene: TRBV6-6
CDR3 DNA: TGTGCCAGCAGTCAGTGGGCCGCGGATACGCAGTATTTT
CDR3 protein: CASSQWAADTQYF

clone size: few
J gene: TRBJ2-7
D gene: .
V gene: TRBV6-1
CDR3 DNA: TGTGCCAGCAGTGCCCCCACTGTGCAGGGCTCCTACGAGCAGTACTTC
CDR3 protein: CASSAPTVQGSYEQYF

clone size: .
J gene: TRBJ1-4
D gene: .
V gene: TRBV30
CDR3 DNA: TGTGCCTGGAGAGCGCGCGCTGAAAAACTGTTTTTT
CDR3 protein: CAWRARAEKLFF

clone size: few
J gene: TRBJ2-7
D gene: .
V gene: TRBV21-1
CDR3 DNA: TGTGCCAGCAGCAAAAAGACCCAACAGGGAGGAAAGTACGAGCAGTACTTC
CDR3 protein: CASSKKTQQGGKYEQYF

clone size: few
J gene: TRBJ2-4
D gene: .
V gene: TRBV7-6
CDR3 DNA: TGTGCCAGGTTAGCTGGAGAATCCAAAAACATTCAGTACTTC
CDR3 protein: CARLAGESKNIQYF

clone size: .
J gene: TRBJ2-7
D gene: TRBD2
V gene: TRBV20-1
CDR3 DNA: TGCAGTGCCTTCACCCTAGCGGGTGGCTACGAGCAGTACTTC
CDR3 protein: CSAFTLAGGYEQYF

clone size: .
J gene: TRBJ2-7
D gene: .
V gene: TRBV4-3
CDR3 DNA: TGCGCCAGCAGCCAAGCCCACGGACAGCTAGGTCCTGGTTACGAGCAGTACTTC
CDR3 protein: CASSQAHGQLGPGYEQYF

clone size: many
J gene: TRBJ2-1
D gene: .
V gene: TRBV20-1
CDR3 DNA: TGCAGTGCTAGGCTGCTCTCCTACAATGAGCAGTTCTTC
CDR3 protein: CSARLLSYNEQFF

clone size: few
J gene: TRBJ2-1
D gene: .
V gene: TRBV2
CDR3 DNA: TGTGCCAGCAGTGATGGCGGCAATGAGCAGTTCTTC
CDR3 protein: CASSDGGNEQFF

clone size: .
J gene: TRBJ2-7
D gene: .
V gene: TRBV7-9
CDR3 DNA: TGTGCCAGCAGCCCCGCAGGGGACGAGCAGTACTTC
CDR3 protein: CASSPAGDEQYF

clone size: few
J gene: TRBJ2-5
D gene: .
V gene: TRBV11-2
CDR3 DNA: TGTGCCAGCAGTCTCTTCAGCGGGTGGATGCAAGAGACCCAGTACTTC
CDR3 protein: CASSLFSGWMQETQYF

clone size: few
J gene: TRBJ2-7
D gene: .
V gene: TRBV6-5
CDR3 DNA: TGTGCCAGCAGTTACTCTCTTGCGAACGAGCAGTACTTC
CDR3 protein: CASSYSLANEQYF

clone size: few
J gene: TRBJ2-7
D gene: TRBD1
V gene: TRBV15
CDR3 DNA: TGTGCCACCAGCACTACAGGGGGCAGCTCCTACGAGCAGTACTTC
CDR3 protein: CATSTTGGSSYEQYF

clone size: once
J gene: TRBJ1-1
D gene: TRBD1
V gene: TRBV2
CDR3 DNA: TGTGCCAGCAGTGTGACAGGGAGGGCTGAAGCTTTCTTT
CDR3 protein: CASSVTGRAEAFF

clone size: few
J gene: TRBJ1-4
D gene: .
V gene: TRBV15
CDR3 DNA: TGTGCCACCAGCAGCATAGATTCGGATAATGAAAAACTGTTTTTT
CDR3 protein: CATSSIDSDNEKLFF

clone size: few
J gene: TRBJ2-1
D gene: TRBD2
V gene: TRBV9
CDR3 DNA: TGTGCCAGCGGGGTCAGCGGGGATCACTACAATGAGCAGTTCTTC
CDR3 protein: CASGVSGDHYNEQFF

clone size: many
J gene: TRBJ1-4
D gene: TRBD1
V gene: TRBV12-3/TRBV12-4
CDR3 DNA: TGTGCCAGCAGCCTGACAGGGGGCAACCCTAATGAAAAACTGTTTTTT
CDR3 protein: CASSLTGGNPNEKLFF

clone size: many
J gene: TRBJ2-7
D gene: .
V gene: TRBV12-3/TRBV12-4
CDR3 DNA: TGTGCCAGCAACCGGGGGGGACAGGGCAGATACGAGCAGTACTTC
CDR3 protein: CASNRGGQGRYEQYF

clone size: .
J gene: TRBJ2-7
D gene: .
V gene: TRBV27
CDR3 DNA: TGTGCCAGCAGTAGTGATAGAATCTTAGGGGACTACGAGCAGTACTTC
CDR3 protein: CASSSDRILGDYEQYF

clone size: many
J gene: TRBJ1-5
D gene: .
V gene: TRBV27
CDR3 DNA: TGTGCCAGCAGTTTATTATACAGTAGCAATCAGCCCCAGCATTTT
CDR3 protein: CASSLLYSSNQPQHF

clone size: few
J gene: TRBJ1-1
D gene: .
V gene: TRBV7-9
CDR3 DNA: TGTGCCAGCAGCCCGCGGGCGAGCACTGAAGCTTTCTTT
CDR3 protein: CASSPRASTEAFF

clone size: few
J gene: TRBJ1-2
D gene: .
V gene: TRBV6-1
CDR3 DNA: TGTGCCAGCAGTGACCCTAGACAGTTTTCCTATGGCTACACCTTC
CDR3 protein: CASSDPRQFSYGYTF

clone size: .
J gene: TRBJ1-4
D gene: .
V gene: TRBV2
CDR3 DNA: TGTGCCAGCAGTGATTTAGGGGTCGAAAAACTGTTTTTT
CDR3 protein: CASSDLGVEKLFF

clone size: few
J gene: TRBJ2-1
D gene: TRBD2
V gene: TRBV2
CDR3 DNA: TGTGCCAGCAGGAGCAGACTAGCAGGATCTGAGGGTGAGCAGTTCTTC
CDR3 protein: CASRSRLAGSEGEQFF

clone size: .
J gene: TRBJ1-5
D gene: .
V gene: TRBV4-2
CDR3 DNA: TGTGCCAGCAGCCAACCTGGCCAGCCCCAGCATTTT
CDR3 protein: CASSQPGQPQHF

clone size: .
J gene: TRBJ2-2
D gene: .
V gene: TRBV7-9
CDR3 DNA: TGTGCCAGCAGCCGACCGGGGAACACCGGGGAGCTGTTTTTT
CDR3 protein: CASSRPGNTGELFF